The source of this T cell receptor beta chain is a study of CD4 T cells in relation to SARS-CoV-2 and coronaviruses. Some clones are missing from TCRdb's copy, which holds only in-frame ones; the method was immunoSEQ multiplex PCR. The table has about 26,000 clones, around 76% seen once. Before the COVID-19 pandemic, during about 2011-2019, CD4+ T cells were taken from unexposed donors. The cells were cultured for around ten days before CD4+ T cells were isolated. Turning to this clone: What it recognizes is unknown.

The CDR3 is made up of 16 amino acids. The V and J ends lost 4 bases and 2 bases, in that order; junction bases with no gene match: 8. The germline gives CDR1 SGHRS, CDR2 YFSETQ. The receptor's source is a human donor in good health. The chain joins TRBV5-1 to TRBJ2-2; TRBD1 matches 7 bases. The specimen was CD4+ T cells from PBMCs, cultured in vitro. The CDR3 region is CASSNTGQSNTGELFF. CDR3 coding DNA: TGCGCCAGCAGCAATACGGGACAGTCCAACACCGGGGAGCTGTTTTTT. The full variable domain, its missing parts supplied by reference TRBV5-1 and TRBJ2-2, is KAGVTQTPRYLIKTRGQQVTLSCSPISGHRSVSWYQQTPGQGLQFLFEYFSETQRNKGNFPGRFSGRQFSNSRSEMNVSTLELGDSALYLCASSNTGQSNTGELFFGEGSRLTVL.